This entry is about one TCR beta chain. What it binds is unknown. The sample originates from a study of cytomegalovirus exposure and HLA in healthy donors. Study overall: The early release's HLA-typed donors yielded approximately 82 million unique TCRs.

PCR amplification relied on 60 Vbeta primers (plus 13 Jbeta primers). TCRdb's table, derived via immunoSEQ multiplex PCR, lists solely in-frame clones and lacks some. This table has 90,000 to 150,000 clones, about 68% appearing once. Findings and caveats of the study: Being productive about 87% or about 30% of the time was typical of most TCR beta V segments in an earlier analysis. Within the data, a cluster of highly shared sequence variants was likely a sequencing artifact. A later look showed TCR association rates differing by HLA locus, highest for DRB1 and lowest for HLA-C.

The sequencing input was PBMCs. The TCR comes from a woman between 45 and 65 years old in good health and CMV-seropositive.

The CDR3 DNA reads as TGTGCCAGCAGTTACGACAGGGTTTACGAGCAGTACTTC. It specifies CASSYDRVYEQYF. The chain is built from TRBV6-5 and TRBJ2-7, with 7 bases fitting TRBD1. CDR3 length equals 13 residues. Germline V gene data show CDR1 as MNHEY and CDR2 as SVGAGI. V lost 2 bases and J lost 4; bases outside the gene matches: 2.